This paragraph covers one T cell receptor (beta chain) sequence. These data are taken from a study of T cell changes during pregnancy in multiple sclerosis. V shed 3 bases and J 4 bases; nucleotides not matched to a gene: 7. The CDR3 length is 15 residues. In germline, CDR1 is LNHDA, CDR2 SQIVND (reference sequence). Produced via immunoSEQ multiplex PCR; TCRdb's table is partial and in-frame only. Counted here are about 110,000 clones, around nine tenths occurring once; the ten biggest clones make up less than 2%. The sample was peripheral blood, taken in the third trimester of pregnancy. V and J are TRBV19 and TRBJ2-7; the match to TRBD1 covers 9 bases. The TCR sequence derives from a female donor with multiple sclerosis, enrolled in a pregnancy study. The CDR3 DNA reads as TGTGCCAGTAGTATCCGAGGGACAGGGTTATACGAGCAGTACTTC. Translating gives CASSIRGTGLYEQYF.